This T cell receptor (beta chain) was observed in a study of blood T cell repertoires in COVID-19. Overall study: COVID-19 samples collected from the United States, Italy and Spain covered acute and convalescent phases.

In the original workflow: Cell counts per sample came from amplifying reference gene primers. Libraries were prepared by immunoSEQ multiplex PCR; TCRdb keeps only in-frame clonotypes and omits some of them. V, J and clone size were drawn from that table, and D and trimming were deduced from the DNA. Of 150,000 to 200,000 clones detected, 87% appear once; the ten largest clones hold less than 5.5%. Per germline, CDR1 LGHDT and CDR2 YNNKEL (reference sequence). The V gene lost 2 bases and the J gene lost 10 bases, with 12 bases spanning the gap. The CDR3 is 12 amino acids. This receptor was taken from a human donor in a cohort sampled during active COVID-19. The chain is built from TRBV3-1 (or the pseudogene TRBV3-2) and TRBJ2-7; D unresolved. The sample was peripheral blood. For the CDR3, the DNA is TGTGCCAGCAGCCAACTAGGCGGCAACCAGTACTTC. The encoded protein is CASSQLGGNQYF.